The clone carrying this T cell receptor beta chain showed up many times. The sample originates from a study of T-cell reconstitution after alpha-beta-depleted transplantation in children. The germline CDR1 and CDR2 sequences are MNHNS and SASEGT. V lost 6 bases to trimming and J lost 1 base; unmatched junction nucleotides: 4. The CDR3 runs to 16 residues. A library of TCRbeta sequences, prepared with unique molecular identifiers, was generated. TCRdb analysed the PCR reads with MiXCR anew, one entry per CDR3 protein. The sample records a few hundred thousand distinct CDR3 sequences, 10% being singletons.

The sequencing here drew on PBMCs, taken before TCRalphabeta/CD19-depleted stem cell transplant. This clonotype originated in a boy under two years old with acute myeloid leukemia, due to receive a stem cell transplant. The genes are TRBV6-1 and TRBJ2-3, with 13 bases lining up with TRBD2. CDR3 sequence: CASRRLAGGGTDTQYF. CDR3 in DNA: TGTGCCAGCAGACGACTAGCGGGGGGAGGCACAGATACGCAGTATTTT.